This T cell receptor beta chain stems from a study of tumor and adjacent non-tumor tissue in lung cancer (dated by TCRdb to 2016 to 2019). About the investigation overall: Of the cohort, more than ten patients had adenocarcinoma, 2 had squamous cell carcinoma and 1 had small cell lung cancer. Sequencing produced 125,075,908 productive TCRbeta reads in total, an average of approximately 4.5 million reads per sample. TCRbeta CDR3 sequencing was performed on a few dozen paired specimens, with one tumor sample and one normal lung sample collected per patient. The study compared bulk TCRbeta repertoires from lung tumor tissue and matched distant non-tumor lung tissue of some 14 lung cancer patients. Ages among the approximately 15 patients ranged from about 30 to 85 years, there were 10 men and 5 women, and disease was at TNM stage I to III. The paper as a whole reports these results and caveats: Significantly higher TCR diversity was found in younger patients, and higher tumor TCR diversity was associated with shorter overall and disease-free survival. Peripheral blood was not sequenced, so blood TCRbeta repertoires were not examined in the lung cancer patients of the study. The methods do not name the sequencing platform or mention unique molecular identifiers. Only about 15 patients were in the cohort, and the authors stated that larger samples and more detailed clinical data are needed. Tumor tissue showed significantly higher TCR diversity (inverse Simpson) than normal lung tissue, at 431.37 vs 166.20 (P = 0.0075, Mann-Whitney U test). The top 100 clones accounted for a significantly larger cumulative portion of the repertoire in normal lung than in tumor tissue.

Sequences MNHEY (CDR1) and SVGAGI (CDR2) are obtained from the germline V gene. From the cysteine through the phenylalanine, the CDR3 covers 14 amino acids. CDR3 DNA only is kept here, 42 bases in frame from base 1. The method behind the library was multiplex PCR. Sequencing relied on an Illumina HiSeq 2500. TCRbeta libraries were built by three rounds of nested PCR using primers (Table S4), following protocols modified from ARM-PCR. Before sequencing, PCR products of 200-500 bp were excised from the gel and purified with the QIAquick gel extraction kit. The published analysis was carried out like this. Reads were cleaned with Trimmomatic, merged with FLASH into complete CDR3 sequences, and assigned to V(D)J germline segments with MiTCR. VDJtools was used to compute clonal diversity as the inverse Simpson's index. In-frame sequences lacking a premature stop codon were counted as productive reads. The public sequencing data were trimmed at Q25 with fastp and processed into clonotypes with MiXCR by TCRdb, which kept only in-frame beta chains. Every CDR3 protein is listed once, alongside the most common genes and DNA of its rows. TCRdb's processing, not the authors', yielded these V and J calls. The sample yields 75,000 to 95,000 distinct CDR3 sequences; 75% to 85% were counted once. The leading ten clones occupy 20% to 25% of the sample.

RNA was isolated from bulk unsorted tissue, and RNA quality was assessed with a NanoDrop ND-1000 and an Agilent 2100. The normal lung samples consisted of distant non-tumor tissue collected more than 3 cm from the tumor edge. Donors were newly diagnosed lung cancer patients admitted for thoracic surgery in China between August and November 2014, without prior chemotherapy. Patients who had received previous radiotherapy or chemotherapy, or who had another concurrent cancer, were excluded from the study. Surgical tissue pieces of about 1-2.3 cm3 were preserved in RNAlater solution and stored at -80 °C until use. This clonotype was counted between two and nine times. No antigen is known for it. An end of the junction does not agree with germline; a read error may underlie this.

This sequence was found in a woman in her forties or fifties with non-small cell lung cancer. The V gene is TRBV6-5 and the J gene is TRBJ2-7; 7 bases in between match TRBD1. Sequencing used distant non-tumor lung tissue. The nucleotide sequence reads as follows: TGTGCTAGCACCCGACAGGGTTTCCCCTACGAGCAGTACTTC. It translates as CASTRQGFPYEQYF.